This T cell receptor (beta chain) was documented in a study of blood T cell repertoires in COVID-19. In the study overall: The United States, Italy and Spain provided the acute and convalescent COVID-19 samples. The cDNA or gDNA used as material had been derived from T cells, B-cell-depleted T cells, or PBMCs.

Clinical history as reported by participants underpinned cohort assignment. Data came from immunoSEQ multiplex PCR; TCRdb stores just in-frame clones and leaves some out. The sample has 380,000 or so clones; around nine tenths are singletons. Germline CDR1 and CDR2: SGHRS and YFSETQ. Trimming cost V 4 bases and J 6 bases; bases outside gene matches: 8. The CDR3 totals 14 residues. This rearrangement joins TRBV5-1 to TRBJ2-7, with TRBD1 matching 9 bases. Input material: PBMCs or T cells enriched from blood (not recorded which). This receptor was taken from a woman in her 30s with acute COVID-19. The CDR3 DNA follows: TGCGCCAGCAGCCAGGGACAGGGAAAAGGCGAGCAGTACTTC. This encodes CASSQGQGKGEQYF.